A selection of T cell receptor beta chains follows, all from one sample in a study of post-analysis software for immune sequencing data. TCRdb passed the PCR reads through MiXCR, listing each CDR3 protein once. The sample holds around 770,000 distinct CDR3 sequences, 46% seen once. Material: blood. The receptors were sampled from a girl under 18 with multiple sclerosis. Both conserved end residues are part of each CDR3. The D gene is left open where the match is weak. Where a row states a size, it is once, few, many or the class of an expanded clone; other rows omit it.

v_gene	j_gene	d_gene	abundance	CDR3nt	CDR3aa
TRBV7-9	TRBJ2-7	TRBD2	NA	TGTGCCAGCAGCTCTTCTCTCGCGGGACTAGCGACTTACAATGAGCAGTACTTC	CASSSSLAGLATYNEQYF
TRBV5-1	TRBJ2-1	TRBD2	few	TGCGCCAGCAGCCGCACATTAGCGGGAGGGAGCCTCTCCTACAATGAGCAGTTCTTC	CASSRTLAGGSLSYNEQFF
TRBV10-3	TRBJ2-7	NA	NA	TGTGCCATCTCGGAAAGATCCGAGCAGTACTTC	CAISERSEQYF
TRBV19	TRBJ1-5	NA	NA	TGTGCCAGTGTAGTAGGCCGCCATCAGCCCCAGCATTTT	CASVVGRHQPQHF
TRBV5-8	TRBJ2-3	TRBD2	NA	TGTGCCAGCAGGAGTGGGGAGGGGCACACAGATACGCAGTATTTT	CASRSGEGHTDTQYF
TRBV20-1	TRBJ2-7	TRBD2	NA	TGCAGTGCTGCCCTCTTAGCGGGGGTTTACTACGAGCAGTACTTC	CSAALLAGVYYEQYF
TRBV30	TRBJ2-7	NA	few	TGTGCCTGGAGTGTAGCCCTGAGCCTGGGTGAGCAGTACTTC	CAWSVALSLGEQYF
TRBV7-6	TRBJ2-2	TRBD1	NA	TGTGCCAGCAGCAAACTGACAGGGTCGGCCGGGGAGCTGTTTTTT	CASSKLTGSAGELFF
TRBV4-3	TRBJ2-1	NA	NA	TGCGCCAGCAGCCAAGGAGGGGAAGGGGTTTCCTACAATGAGCAGTTCTTC	CASSQGGEGVSYNEQFF
TRBV6-6	TRBJ2-1	NA	NA	TGTGCCAGCAGTTACTCGAATGGCGATGAGCAGTTCTTC	CASSYSNGDEQFF
TRBV12-3/TRBV12-4	TRBJ2-1	NA	NA	TGTGCCAGCACCCCAGGGGCTGCGAATGAGCAGTTCTTC	CASTPGAANEQFF
TRBV7-8	TRBJ1-2	NA	NA	TGTGCCAGCAGCTTAGGGGGGGTCCGGGCTCCTAACTATGGCTACACCTTC	CASSLGGVRAPNYGYTF
TRBV29-1	TRBJ2-7	NA	NA	TGCAGCGTTGTCGACAGATTCTACGAGCAGTACTTC	CSVVDRFYEQYF
TRBV7-2	TRBJ1-1	NA	few	TGTGCCAGCAGCTCAACAACCCCAACTGAAGCTTTCTTT	CASSSTTPTEAFF
TRBV25-1	TRBJ2-3	NA	NA	TGTGCCAGCAGTCGAGGGGTTTTGGTCACCGATACGCAGTATTTT	CASSRGVLVTDTQYF
TRBV29-1	TRBJ2-3	NA	NA	TGCAGCCAGCGGGCTAGCGGCACAGATACGCAGTATTTT	CSQRASGTDTQYF
TRBV29-1	TRBJ2-1	NA	NA	TGCAGCGTTGAAATTTCCGGGGATGAGCAGTTCTTC	CSVEISGDEQFF
TRBV6-2/TRBV6-3	TRBJ2-1	TRBD2	NA	TGTGCCAGCAGTTCGCCTAGCGGGAGGGCCGGCTATGAGCAGTTCTTC	CASSSPSGRAGYEQFF
TRBV21-1	TRBJ2-1	NA	NA	TGTGCCAGCAGCAAAGCCAAATTCCGGACAGTGGTCGATGAGCAGTTCTTC	CASSKAKFRTVVDEQFF
TRBV5-1	TRBJ2-3	NA	few	TGCGCCAGCAGCTTGGAGACCGTTTCAGATACGCAGTATTTT	CASSLETVSDTQYF
TRBV13	TRBJ1-2	TRBD1	NA	TGTGCCAGCAGTAAAGGGACAGGGGCGAATGGCTACACCTTC	CASSKGTGANGYTF
TRBV6-6	TRBJ2-4	NA	NA	TGTGCCAGCACCGGACAGGGAGGGAGTGACATTCAGTACTTC	CASTGQGGSDIQYF
TRBV6-2/TRBV6-3	TRBJ1-2	NA	NA	TGTGCCAGCAGATACCTGGGAAACTATGGCTACACCTTC	CASRYLGNYGYTF
TRBV6-2/TRBV6-3	TRBJ2-1	NA	few	TGTGCCAGCCGGGGCCCACTATACAATGAGCAGTTCTTC	CASRGPLYNEQFF
TRBV6-1	TRBJ2-7	NA	NA	TGTGCCAGCAGAGAGACGGCCTACGAGCAGTACTTC	CASRETAYEQYF